What follows are 6 T cell receptor beta chains derived from one specimen sequenced in a study of cytotoxic CD8 clonotypes in ibrutinib-treated CLL (dated by TCRdb to the early 2020s). The time point tag for this specimen amounts to: about 11 months on ibrutinib. Receptors were amplified or captured by the immunoSEQ multiplex PCR assay. The clones in this table, taken by TCRdb from immuneACCESS, are in-frame only. Not every clone is retained; where verified, under half of the shortfall comes from an unresolved V gene, and the cause of the rest is unknown. This sample is represented by just over 45,000 clones; under 75% of them were singletons. The top ten clonotypes cover around 13% of the sample. The starting material was PBMCs, obtained after 12 months of ibrutinib treatment. These receptors came from a human donor with chronic lymphocytic leukemia.

This clone was detected a few times. The rearrangement links TRBV10-3 to TRBJ2-1; D remains ambiguous. Germline CDR1 ENHRY, CDR2 SYGVKD. The V end lost 3 bases, the J end lost 11 bases, and 11 bases lay between the germline ends. CDR3 length equals 12 residues. The CDR3: CAISEDGDKQFF. The CDR3 nucleotides read TGTGCCATCAGTGAAGACGGCGACAAGCAGTTCTTC.

In this sample, this clone turned up a few times. V and J are TRBV7-9 and TRBJ1-4; D unresolved. This CDR3 is built from 12 residues. The germline V gene encodes CDR1 SEHNR and CDR2 FQNEAQ (reference sequence). Trimming took 1 base from V and 13 from J, leaving 10 bases between them. Here the CDR3 DNA reads TGTGCCAGCAGCTTAGGAAGTTTTGGACTGTTTTTT. This sequence encodes CASSLGSFGLFF.

This clone was seen just once. The chain links TRBV30 to TRBJ2-2; D perhaps matches TRBD1 (6 bases). V was clipped by 2 bases and J by 6 bases, with 13 bases between them. Germline values: CDR1 GTSNPN, CDR2 SVGIG (reference sequence). The CDR3 sequence is 14 residues long. CDR3: CAWSTQGLSGELFF. CDR3 nucleotide sequence: TGTGCCTGGAGTACGCAGGGGTTGTCCGGGGAGCTGTTTTTT.

Here the CDR3 reads CASSTHSGQPQHF. Written as DNA, the CDR3 is TGTGCCAGCAGCACCCATTCTGGTCAGCCCCAGCATTTT. The chain joins TRBV11-2 to TRBJ1-5; D is unresolved. This CDR3 is 13 amino acids long. With 5 bases removed from V and 6 bases from J, the gap between germline ends came to 11 bases. From germline, CDR1 is SGHAT and CDR2 FQNNGV.

The V gene is TRBV6-1, the J gene TRBJ2-7; D is perhaps TRBD1 (5 bases). CDR1 is MNHNS and CDR2 is SASEGT in the germline V gene. The V end lost 6 bases, the J end lost 3 bases, and 6 bases lay between the germline ends. The CDR3 totals 11 residues. CDR3 nucleotides: TGTGCCAGCAGAGGGGTCTACGAGCAGTACTTC. Translation gives CASRGVYEQYF.

The rearrangement links TRBV6-4 to TRBJ1-5; D gene uncertain. CDR1 and CDR2 from the germline V gene are MRHNA and SNTAGT. The CDR3 length is 13 residues. V shed 5 bases and J shed 5 bases, with 10 bases lying between them. The CDR3 loop is CASSQSADQPQHF. CDR3 DNA sequence: TGTGCCAGCAGTCAATCGGCTGATCAGCCCCAGCATTTT.